The 27 T cell receptor beta chains in this list originate from one sample, sequenced in a study of radiation and T cells in renal cell carcinoma. Some clones are missing from TCRdb's copy, which holds only in-frame ones; the method was immunoSEQ multiplex PCR. Of approximately 49,000 clones listed, 80% are singletons. Time point here: blood 2 weeks post-SBRT. Treatment: 15 Gy SBRT to primary tumor, nephrectomy 4 weeks later. The sequenced sample was blood, obtained from a patient whose treatment included radiotherapy and nephrectomy. These receptors all stem from a woman aged 70-85 years with renal cell carcinoma.

The chain uses TRBV4-1 and TRBJ2-2; no reliable D call. Germline lookup yields CDR1 MGHRA and CDR2 YSYEKL. This CDR3 contains 12 residues. Trimming cost V 7 bases and J 6 bases, with 9 bases left between them. CDR3 residues: CASTHGSGELFF. Written as DNA, the CDR3 is TGCGCCAGCACCCACGGGTCCGGGGAGCTGTTTTTT.

The chain couples TRBV6-1 to TRBJ2-3; possible D gene TRBD1, 6 bases. CDR1 is MNHNS and CDR2 is SASEGT in the germline V gene. V lost 2 bases and J lost 7, with 10 bases in between. CDR3 size: 13 residues. The CDR3 DNA sequence: TGTGCCAGCAGTGAAACAGGGTTGAATACGCAGTATTTT. As protein: CASSETGLNTQYF.

The sample holds one count of this clone. The V call is TRBV2, the J call TRBJ2-3, with 9 positions matching TRBD1. The J segment lost 2 bases and the V segment lost 6 bases, leaving 3 bases of the junction unmatched. Germline V CDR1 and CDR2: SNHLY, FYNNEI. This CDR3 spans 14 amino acids. For the CDR3, the DNA is TGTGCCAGCAGCGGACAGGGGTCCACAGATACGCAGTATTTT. Residues: CASSGQGSTDTQYF.

By proportion, this clone is medium-sized (0.01 to 0.1%). The chain has TRBV19 and TRBJ1-1; no definite D call. Trimming took off 3 bases at V and 1 base at J, with 9 bases between the two ends. Germline assignment: CDR1 LNHDA and CDR2 SQIVND (reference sequence). This CDR3 contains 14 residues. This chain's CDR3 is CASSIGSGNTEAFF. The CDR3, as DNA: TGTGCCAGTAGTATCGGTTCCGGGAACACTGAAGCTTTCTTT.

The chain employs TRBV9 and TRBJ2-2; weak D call: TRBD1 (5 bases). The CDR3 is made up of 15 amino acids. In germline, CDR1 is SGDLS, CDR2 YYNGEE. V was shortened by 0 bases and J by 1 base, with 7 bases between the two germline ends. This CDR3 reads CASSVGQGNTGELFF. CDR3 in DNA: TGTGCCAGCAGCGTAGGTCAGGGGAACACCGGGGAGCTGTTTTTT.

The gene calls are TRBV6-6 and TRBJ2-5; 10 bases line up with TRBD2. The CDR3 length is 16 residues. The germline CDR1 and CDR2 sequences are MNHNY and SVGAGI (reference sequence). V dropped 4 bases and J dropped 0; count of bases not matched to a gene: 5. The CDR3 DNA reads TGTGCCAGCAGTTCTTGGACTAGCGGAGACCAAGAGACCCAGTACTTC. The encoded protein is CASSSWTSGDQETQYF.

V gene TRBV4-1 combines with J gene TRBJ2-7, with TRBD2 matching 10 bases. The CDR3 consists of 16 residues. The V and J ends lost 2 bases and 4 bases, in that order; junction bases with no gene match: 8. In germline, CDR1 is MGHRA, CDR2 YSYEKL. The CDR3 protein is CASSQTTSGTRYEQYF. The CDR3 DNA reads TGCGCCAGCAGCCAAACTACTAGCGGGACAAGGTACGAGCAGTACTTC.

V usage is TRBV30 and J usage is TRBJ1-1; a possible D gene is TRBD1 (5 bases). Trimming removed 0 bases at V and 2 bases at J, with 22 bases between. Germline CDR1 and CDR2: GTSNPN and SVGIG (reference sequence). CDR3 size: 18 residues. The CDR3 DNA follows: TGTGCCTGGAGTGTATCCCGAAAGACGACAGTATTCAACACTGAAGCTTTCTTT. Amino acids: CAWSVSRKTTVFNTEAFF.

The chain couples TRBV5-6 to TRBJ2-3, with D possibly TRBD2 on 6 matching bases. Germline V gives CDR1 SGHDT, CDR2 YYEEEE. The CDR3 runs 14 residues. The V and J ends lost 2 bases and 6 bases respectively, with 13 bases between them. The CDR3 bases are TGTGCCAGCAGCTTTCGGGAGCCCGCGGATACGCAGTATTTT. Its protein is CASSFREPADTQYF.

The V gene is TRBV5-4, the J gene TRBJ2-3; D is ambiguous. Germline values: CDR1 SGHNT, CDR2 YYREEE (reference sequence). The CDR3 is 13 residues long. Trimming cost V 0 bases and J 13 bases, with 15 bases left between them. In DNA, the CDR3 is TGTGCCAGCAGCTTGGCAGGCGGCGGCGAGGAGTATTTT. Translating gives CASSLAGGGEEYF.

This clone has a handful of counts. DNA of the CDR3: TGTGCCAGCAGCCCGGGGGCCGGGACAGGGTCGGGGGAGCAGTACTTC. Encoded protein: CASSPGAGTGSGEQYF. V is TRBV4-2 and J is TRBJ2-7, with 9 bases fitting TRBD1. CDR3 length equals 16 residues. Unmatched junction bases numbered 14, after V lost 4 bases and J lost 7 bases. Germline-derived CDR1 and CDR2 are LGHNA and YNFKEQ.

This chain links TRBV14 with TRBJ2-7, with 11 bases aligning to TRBD2. The CDR3 length is 16 residues. V was pared by 4 bases and J by 3 bases, with 8 bases of the junction left unmatched. Germline V CDR1 and CDR2: SGHDN, FVKESK. The CDR3 here is CASSRTTSGTYYEQYF. In DNA, the CDR3 is TGTGCCAGCAGCCGGACGACTAGCGGGACCTACTACGAGCAGTACTTC.

This clone was counted a few times. V is TRBV6-5 and J is TRBJ1-1; unclear D gene. Trimming left V 2 bases short and J 3 bases short, with 7 bases between. Germline CDR1 is MNHEY and CDR2 is SVGAGI. This CDR3 comprises 13 residues. The CDR3 is CASSYGPDTEAFF. CDR3 bases: TGTGCCAGCAGTTACGGACCGGACACTGAAGCTTTCTTT.

The chain combines TRBV10-3 with TRBJ2-1; 11 bases are shared with TRBD2. J lost 5 bases, V lost 2 bases, and 5 bases had no gene match. Per the germline V gene, CDR1 is ENHRY and CDR2 is SYGVKD. The CDR3 loop spans 16 amino acids. The CDR3 coding sequence is TGTGCCATCAGTGAGCATGGTAGCGGGAGGGACAATGAGCAGTTCTTC. Translating it yields CAISEHGSGRDNEQFF.

The V gene is TRBV5-1, the J gene TRBJ2-5; the D is unclear. The germline CDR1 and CDR2 sequences are SGHRS and YFSETQ. CDR3 size: 14 residues. Trimming removed 3 bases at V and 2 bases at J, with 11 bases between. As DNA, the CDR3 is TGCGCCAGCAGCTCCCGGCCCGGACAAGAGACCCAGTACTTC. Its protein product is CASSSRPGQETQYF.

This rearrangement joins TRBV19 to TRBJ2-5; perhaps TRBD1 as D (5 bases). CDR3 size: 13 residues. Germline V lookup: CDR1 LNHDA, CDR2 SQIVND (reference sequence). V dropped 6 bases and J dropped 5 bases, with 13 bases sitting between them. The CDR3 DNA follows: TGTGCCAGTAGCTCCTCAGGGTACGAGACCCAGTACTTC. Amino acid sequence: CASSSSGYETQYF. The full variable domain, its missing parts supplied by reference TRBV19 and TRBJ2-5, is DGGITQSPKYLFRKEGQNVTLSCEQNLNHDAMYWYRQDPGQGLRLIYYSQIVNDFQKGDIAEGYSVSREKKESFPLTVTSAQKNPTAFYLCASSSSGYETQYFGPGTRLLVL.

This clone was found once. J is TRBJ2-3 and V is TRBV5-6; 11 positions agree with TRBD2. The CDR3 is 17 amino acids. Germline V lookup: CDR1 SGHDT, CDR2 YYEEEE. Trimming took 0 bases from V and 3 from J; bases not matched to a gene: 6. CDR3 in DNA: TGTGCCAGCAGCTTGGCGGTAGCGGGGGGGCGGACAGATACGCAGTATTTT. Translation: CASSLAVAGGRTDTQYF.

The gene calls are TRBV2 and TRBJ1-1, with a tentative D call TRBD1 (5 bases). The CDR3 is 12 amino acids. Looked up from germline, CDR1 is SNHLY and CDR2 is FYNNEI. V shed 11 bases and J shed 1 base, with 11 bases lying between them. The CDR3 DNA reads as TGTGCCGGAGGACACCAGAACACTGAAGCTTTCTTT. Amino acid sequence: CAGGHQNTEAFF.

The chain carries TRBV13 and TRBJ1-2, with unresolved D. Germline loops: CDR1 PRHDT, CDR2 FYEKMQ (reference sequence). Trimming removed 3 bases at V and 13 bases at J, with 12 bases between. This CDR3 is built from 11 residues. CDR3 sequence: CASSLLGVSTF. DNA for the CDR3: TGTGCCAGCAGCTTGTTAGGCGTCTCCACCTTC.

This clone was detected a few times. The CDR3 coding sequence is TGTGCCATCAGTGCAACTAGGGGGGACCAGCCCCAGCATTTT. Translation gives CAISATRGDQPQHF. The chain joins TRBV10-3 to TRBJ1-5; TRBD1 is a possible D gene (6 bases). Trimming removed 4 bases at V and 7 bases at J, with 14 bases between. Germline lookup yields CDR1 ENHRY and CDR2 SYGVKD. This CDR3 is built from 14 residues.

The V and J genes are TRBV29-1 and TRBJ1-1; tentatively, D is TRBD1 (6 bases). The CDR3 is 15 residues long. The V end was cut by 1 base, the J end by 4 bases, with 16 bases between. CDR1 is SQVTM, CDR2 ANQGSEA, per germline. The CDR3 sequence: CSVEGTEGGSTEAFF. CDR3 DNA sequence: TGCAGCGTTGAAGGGACAGAGGGGGGGAGCACTGAAGCTTTCTTT. The entire variable domain, with the rest obtained from reference TRBV29-1 and TRBJ1-1, is as follows: SAVISQKPSRDICQRGTSLTIQCQVDSQVTMMFWYRQQPGQSLTLIATANQGSEATYESGFVIDKFPISRPNLTFSTLTVSNMSPEDSSIYLCSVEGTEGGSTEAFFGQGTRLTVV.

The rearrangement uses TRBV18 and TRBJ2-1; TRBD1 matches at 9 bases. The J segment lost 5 bases and the V segment lost 8 bases, leaving 4 bases of the junction unmatched. The CDR3 has 13 amino acids. Germline-derived CDR1 and CDR2 are KGHSH and LQKENI. This CDR3 reads CASLGQGDNEQFF. DNA of the CDR3: TGTGCCAGCCTGGGACAGGGAGACAATGAGCAGTTCTTC.

The chain combines TRBV5-1 with TRBJ2-5, with D possibly being TRBD1 (6 bases). Germline assignment: CDR1 SGHRS and CDR2 YFSETQ. V gave up 4 bases and J gave up 5 bases, with 18 bases separating them. The CDR3 contains 15 residues. CDR3 DNA sequence: TGCGCCAGCAGCACCGGGACACCCTCGGGGGAGACCCAGTACTTC. Protein: CASSTGTPSGETQYF.

This chain connects TRBV5-1 to TRBJ1-2; D not certain. Germline V gives CDR1 SGHRS, CDR2 YFSETQ. Trimming took 2 bases from V and 6 from J, leaving 14 bases between them. CDR3 size: 14 residues. The CDR3 region has the DNA TGCGCCAGCAGCTTTTCGCAGGTCTCTAATGGCTACACCTTC. Translation: CASSFSQVSNGYTF.

The V and J genes are TRBV11-2 and TRBJ1-2, with 12 bases identical to TRBD1. There are 17 residues in the CDR3. V dropped 0 bases and J dropped 8; count of bases not matched to a gene: 10. From germline, CDR1 is SGHAT and CDR2 FQNNGV. The CDR3 is CASSLERGQGASGGYTF. Here the CDR3 DNA reads TGTGCCAGCAGCTTAGAGAGGGGACAGGGGGCGTCTGGAGGCTACACCTTC.

The chain joins TRBV15 to TRBJ1-3; no reliable D call. The V end lost 0 bases, the J end lost 2 bases, and 8 bases lay between the germline ends. The germline V gene encodes CDR1 LNHNV and CDR2 YYDKDF (reference sequence). The CDR3 sequence is 15 residues long. The CDR3 DNA follows: TGTGCCACCAGCAGAGATTTAGGGACTGGAAACACCATATATTTT. Amino acids: CATSRDLGTGNTIYF.

The V gene is TRBV7-9, the J gene TRBJ2-1; D is undetermined. Per the germline V gene, CDR1 is SEHNR and CDR2 is FQNEAQ (reference sequence). CDR3 length: 14 amino acids. Trimming removed 7 bases at V and 1 base at J, with 11 bases between. The CDR3 protein is CASISSRSYNEQFF. CDR3 bases: TGTGCCAGCATCTCCTCCCGGTCCTACAATGAGCAGTTCTTC.